The text below deals with one T cell receptor beta chain. Its antigen remains undetermined. No clone much larger than this one lies a single base away; base qualities are absent. TCRbeta CDR3 regions were amplified from genomic DNA by means of the immunoSEQ Assay, a bias-controlled multiplex PCR. In the original analysis: Within the assay, amplification of reference gene primers was used to estimate how many nucleated cells each sample contained. To quantify the absolute abundance of each unique TCRbeta CDR3 rearrangement, sequence reads were collapsed and filtered. For each sample, productive Simpson clonality was calculated by taking the square root of Simpson's diversity index across productive rearrangements. TCRdb obtained this table from immuneACCESS and retained in-frame rearrangements with V and J assigned. These tables miss some clones; where compared with another copy, unresolved V genes account for less than half of the shortfall, and the remainder is unexplained. V and J calls plus clone size are reproduced from that table; the DNA served to infer D and trimming. This sample has 200,000 to 300,000 clones in its table, and around four fifths of those were observed once. The ten top clones hold 9.5% to 15% of the sample.

Collaborating institutions collected whole blood in K2EDTA tubes following their own protocols. Collaborator samples were shipped for TCRbeta analysis as frozen whole blood, isolated PBMCs, or DNA extracted from either sample type. V is cut back by 2 bases and J by 7 bases, with 13 bases in the junction unmatched. CDR1 and CDR2 were assigned from the germline V gene (reference sequence) as LNHDA and SQIVND. From the cysteine through the phenylalanine, the CDR3 covers 18 amino acids. Of the read, only the CDR3 DNA is kept; its 54 bases are in frame from base 1. The data were obtained in a study of blood T cell repertoires in COVID-19 (dated by TCRdb to 2020 to 2022). With regard to the full study: Collaborator samples came from the United States, Italy and Spain and covered acute and convalescent phases of COVID-19. The prospective study material was composed of cDNA or gDNA derived from T cells, B-cell-depleted T cells, or PBMCs. A de-identified subject ID, COVID-19 status, age in years and sex were almost always included in the sample metadata. The repertoires were released in a freely available public database meant as a resource for research on the immune response to SARS-CoV-2. Subjects who had been exposed to COVID-19, were actively infected with it, or had recovered from it provided the deeply sampled blood TCRbeta repertoires that made up the dataset. Where available, HLA class I and class II types were taken from metadata supplied by the sample provider and were not determined by assay-based typing. Samples came from the ongoing ImmuneRACE study (first 160 participants) plus 1,254 subjects from 6 global collaborators.

The investigation overall reported the following: The quantity of clinical and demographic metadata differed by source and by participant and was supplied without curation.

The TCR sequence derives from an older woman with active or convalescent COVID-19. The receptor chain draws on TRBV19 and TRBJ1-6, with 8 bases in between that match TRBD1. Sequenced material: peripheral blood. The CDR3 region reads CASSIFGAGGTGNSPLHF. Read as DNA, the sequence is TGTGCCAGTAGTATATTTGGCGCAGGGGGCACGGGGAATTCACCCCTCCACTTT.